The clone carrying this TCR beta chain was picked up a small number of times. Antigen specificity is unknown. In TCRdb, the reads were re-called with MiXCR into one record per CDR3 protein. The table includes 350,000 to 500,000 distinct CDR3 sequences, roughly 30% detected once. This sample is part of a study of T cell repertoires in cytomegalovirus infection. General study points: Across the ex vivo response, the dominant clonotypes were HLA-C-restricted CMV-specific TCR beta clonotypes. Identification of carriers of CMV plus the relevant HLA was achieved through cumulative public TCR beta family frequency.

This CDR3 region has 14 residues. Trimming cost V 6 bases and J 1 base, with 12 bases left between them. CDR1 MRHNA and CDR2 SNTAGT come from the germline V gene. Sequences were obtained from PBMCs. The chain employs TRBV6-4 and TRBJ1-1; D gene unclear. The TCR sequence derives from a human donor in good health (CMV status not recorded). Some clones in this sample may be carry-over from other donors' samples. The CDR3, as DNA: TGTGCCAGCAGGCTTCTGGGCGGGAACACTGAAGCTTTCTTT. It encodes CASRLLGGNTEAFF.